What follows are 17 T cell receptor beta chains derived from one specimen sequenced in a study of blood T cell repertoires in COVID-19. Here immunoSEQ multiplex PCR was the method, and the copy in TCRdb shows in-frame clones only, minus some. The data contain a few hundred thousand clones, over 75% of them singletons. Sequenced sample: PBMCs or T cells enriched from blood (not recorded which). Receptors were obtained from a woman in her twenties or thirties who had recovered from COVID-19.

The chain's CDR3 is CASSAGLHTDTQYF. The DNA of the CDR3 is TGCGCCAGCAGCGCGGGACTACACACAGATACGCAGTATTTT. The chain couples TRBV5-1 to TRBJ2-3, with 7 bases that match TRBD2. Germline assignment: CDR1 SGHRS and CDR2 YFSETQ. V shed 4 bases and J 2 bases; nucleotides not matched to a gene: 4. This CDR3 region has 14 residues. The full variable domain, in which reference TRBV5-1 and TRBJ2-3 provide the parts outside the CDR3, is KAGVTQTPRYLIKTRGQQVTLSCSPISGHRSVSWYQQTPGQGLQFLFEYFSETQRNKGNFPGRFSGRQFSNSRSEMNVSTLELGDSALYLCASSAGLHTDTQYFGPGTRLTVL.

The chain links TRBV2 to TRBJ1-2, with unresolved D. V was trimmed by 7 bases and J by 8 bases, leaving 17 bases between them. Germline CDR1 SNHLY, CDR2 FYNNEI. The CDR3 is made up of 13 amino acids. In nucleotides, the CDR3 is TGTGCCAGCAACGAACGGGTCCACCTCGGCTACACCTTC. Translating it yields CASNERVHLGYTF.

DNA for the CDR3: TGTGCCAGCAGCTTGGGACTGCTTAACTATGGCTACACCTTC. It specifies CASSLGLLNYGYTF. The V call is TRBV5-5, the J call TRBJ1-2; no firm D call. Trimming took off 0 bases at V and 1 base at J, with 7 bases between the two ends. Germline CDR1 and CDR2: SGHKS and YYEKEE (reference sequence). The CDR3 is made up of 14 amino acids.

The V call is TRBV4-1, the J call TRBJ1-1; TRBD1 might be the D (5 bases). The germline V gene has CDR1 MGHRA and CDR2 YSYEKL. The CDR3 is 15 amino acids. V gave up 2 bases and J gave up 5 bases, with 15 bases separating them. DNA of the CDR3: TGCGCCAGCAGCCAACCCCAGGGTCGGAATACTGAAGCTTTCTTT. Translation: CASSQPQGRNTEAFF.

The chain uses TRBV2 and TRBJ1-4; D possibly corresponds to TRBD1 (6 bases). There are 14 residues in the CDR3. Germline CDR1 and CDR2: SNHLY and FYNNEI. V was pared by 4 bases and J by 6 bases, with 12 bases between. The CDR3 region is CASSARGWDEKLFF. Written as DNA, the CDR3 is TGTGCCAGCAGTGCCAGGGGTTGGGATGAAAAACTGTTTTTT.

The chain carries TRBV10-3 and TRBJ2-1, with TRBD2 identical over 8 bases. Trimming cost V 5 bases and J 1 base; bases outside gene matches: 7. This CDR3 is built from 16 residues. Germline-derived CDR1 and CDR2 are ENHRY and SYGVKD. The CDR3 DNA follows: TGTGCCATCAGTCCCAGTTCTAGCGGGTCCTACAATGAGCAGTTCTTC. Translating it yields CAISPSSSGSYNEQFF.

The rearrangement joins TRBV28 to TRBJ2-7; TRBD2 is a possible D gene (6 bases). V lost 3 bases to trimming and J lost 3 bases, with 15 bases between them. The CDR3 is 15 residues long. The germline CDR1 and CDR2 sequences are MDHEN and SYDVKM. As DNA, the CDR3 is TGTGCCAGCAGTTTGGGGGGACGTATAGACTACGAGCAGTACTTC. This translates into CASSLGGRIDYEQYF.

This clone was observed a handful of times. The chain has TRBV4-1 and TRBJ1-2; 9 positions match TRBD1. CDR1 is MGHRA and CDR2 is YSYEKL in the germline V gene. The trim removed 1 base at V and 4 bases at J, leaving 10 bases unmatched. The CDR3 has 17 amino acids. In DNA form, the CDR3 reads TGCGCCAGCAGCCAAGGGGCTAGGACAGGGGCCCTCTATGGCTACACCTTC. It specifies CASSQGARTGALYGYTF.

The CDR3 loop is CASSLEGPNYEQYF. CDR3 DNA sequence: TGTGCCAGCAGTTTGGAGGGACCGAATTACGAGCAGTACTTC. V and J are TRBV28 and TRBJ2-7; possible D gene TRBD2, 6 bases. Trimming shortened V by 3 bases and J by 4 bases, and 13 bases separated the two germline ends. The CDR3 sequence is 14 residues long. Germline assignment: CDR1 MDHEN and CDR2 SYDVKM.

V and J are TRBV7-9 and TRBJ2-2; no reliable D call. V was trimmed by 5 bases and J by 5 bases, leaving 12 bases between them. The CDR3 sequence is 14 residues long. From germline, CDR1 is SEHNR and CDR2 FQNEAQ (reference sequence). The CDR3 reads CASSARFQTGELFF. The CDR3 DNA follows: TGTGCCAGCAGCGCCCGGTTTCAAACCGGGGAGCTGTTTTTT.

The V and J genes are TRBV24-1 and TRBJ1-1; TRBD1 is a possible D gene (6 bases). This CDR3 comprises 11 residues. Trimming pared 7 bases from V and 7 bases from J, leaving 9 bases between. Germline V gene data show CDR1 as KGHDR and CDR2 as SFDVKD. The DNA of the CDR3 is TGTGCCACCAGACAGGGCCTTGAAGCTTTCTTT. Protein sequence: CATRQGLEAFF.

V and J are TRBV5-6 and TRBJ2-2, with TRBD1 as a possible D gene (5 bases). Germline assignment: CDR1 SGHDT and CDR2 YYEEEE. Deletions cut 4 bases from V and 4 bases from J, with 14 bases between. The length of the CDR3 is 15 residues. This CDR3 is CASSLGVQGTGELFF. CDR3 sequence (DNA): TGTGCCAGCAGCCTGGGTGTCCAGGGCACCGGGGAGCTGTTTTTT.

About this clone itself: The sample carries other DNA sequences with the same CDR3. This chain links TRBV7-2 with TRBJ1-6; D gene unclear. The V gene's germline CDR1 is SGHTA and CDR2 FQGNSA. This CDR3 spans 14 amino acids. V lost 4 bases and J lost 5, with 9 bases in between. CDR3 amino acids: CASSSTGNNSPLHF. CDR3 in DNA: TGTGCCAGCAGCTCGACTGGCAATAATTCACCCCTCCACTTT.

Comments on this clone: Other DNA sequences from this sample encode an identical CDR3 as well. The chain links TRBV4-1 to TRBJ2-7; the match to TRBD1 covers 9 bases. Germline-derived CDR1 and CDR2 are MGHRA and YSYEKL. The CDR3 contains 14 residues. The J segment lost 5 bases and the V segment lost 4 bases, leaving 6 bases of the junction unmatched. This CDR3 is CASSPGQGTHEQYF. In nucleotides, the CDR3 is TGCGCCAGCAGCCCGGGACAGGGAACCCACGAGCAGTACTTC.

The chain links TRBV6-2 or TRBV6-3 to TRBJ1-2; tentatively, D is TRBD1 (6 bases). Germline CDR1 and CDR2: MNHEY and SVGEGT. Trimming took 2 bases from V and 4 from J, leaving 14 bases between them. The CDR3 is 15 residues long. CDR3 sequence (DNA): TGTGCCAGCAGTTACAACACAGGGATGCTCTATGGCTACACCTTC. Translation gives CASSYNTGMLYGYTF.

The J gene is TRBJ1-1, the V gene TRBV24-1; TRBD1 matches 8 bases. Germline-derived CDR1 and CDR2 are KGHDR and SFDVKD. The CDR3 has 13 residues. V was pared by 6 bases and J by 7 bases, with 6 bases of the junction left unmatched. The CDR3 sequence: CATSIETGDEAFF. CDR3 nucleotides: TGTGCCACCAGTATTGAGACAGGGGATGAAGCTTTCTTT.

The CDR3 bases are TGTGCCAGCAGTGAGGCGCCCGGAGGGGCGAGGAACGAGCAGTACTTC. As protein: CASSEAPGGARNEQYF. V usage is TRBV6-1 and J usage is TRBJ2-7; D may be TRBD2 (6 bases). The germline V and J ends were trimmed by 3 bases and 5 bases, with 20 bases remaining between them. Germline CDR1 is MNHNS and CDR2 is SASEGT. The CDR3 has 16 amino acids.